Here is one TCR beta chain with its context. The PCR used 60 Vbeta and 13 Jbeta primers. Repertoires were generated with immunoSEQ multiplex PCR, while TCRdb's copy carries only in-frame clones and drops some. This sample has about 120,000 clones; about four fifths occur once, and the top ten carry more than 7%. This sample is drawn from a study of cytomegalovirus exposure and HLA in healthy donors. Trimming stripped 6 bases from V and 9 bases from J, with 14 bases between. There are 12 residues in the CDR3. Germline V gene data show CDR1 as MNHEY and CDR2 as SVGAGI. The chain couples TRBV6-5 to TRBJ2-5; a weak D match, TRBD2 (6 bases). The sequenced sample consisted of PBMCs. The clonotype originates from a female donor in good health and CMV-seropositive. CDR3 nucleotide sequence: TGTGCCAGCAGCGCAGGGTGGGGGGCCCAGTACTTC. Its protein product is CASSAGWGAQYF.